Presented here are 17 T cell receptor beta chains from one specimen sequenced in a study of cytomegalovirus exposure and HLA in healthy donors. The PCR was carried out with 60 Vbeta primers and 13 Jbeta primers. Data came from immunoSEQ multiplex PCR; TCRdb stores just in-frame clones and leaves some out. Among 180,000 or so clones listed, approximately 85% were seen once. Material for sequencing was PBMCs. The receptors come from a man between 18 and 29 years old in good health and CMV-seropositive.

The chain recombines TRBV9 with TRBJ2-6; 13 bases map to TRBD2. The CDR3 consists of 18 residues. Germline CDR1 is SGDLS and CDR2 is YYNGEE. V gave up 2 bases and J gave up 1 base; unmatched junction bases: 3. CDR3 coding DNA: TGTGCCAGCAGCGTCTCGACTAGCGGGGGGTCTGGGGCCAACGTCCTGACTTTC. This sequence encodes CASSVSTSGGSGANVLTF.

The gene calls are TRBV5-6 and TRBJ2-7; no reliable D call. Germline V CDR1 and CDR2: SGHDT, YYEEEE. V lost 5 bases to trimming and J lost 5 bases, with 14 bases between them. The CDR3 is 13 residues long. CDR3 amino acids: CASSYGGFNEQYF. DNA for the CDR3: TGTGCCAGCAGTTATGGTGGCTTCAACGAGCAGTACTTC.

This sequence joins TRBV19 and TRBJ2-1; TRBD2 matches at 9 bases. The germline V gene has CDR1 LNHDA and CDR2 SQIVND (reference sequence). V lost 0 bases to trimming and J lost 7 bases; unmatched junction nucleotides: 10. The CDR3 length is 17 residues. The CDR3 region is CASSIEGPSGVRNEQFF. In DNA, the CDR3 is TGTGCCAGTAGTATAGAAGGCCCTAGCGGGGTTCGGAATGAGCAGTTCTTC.

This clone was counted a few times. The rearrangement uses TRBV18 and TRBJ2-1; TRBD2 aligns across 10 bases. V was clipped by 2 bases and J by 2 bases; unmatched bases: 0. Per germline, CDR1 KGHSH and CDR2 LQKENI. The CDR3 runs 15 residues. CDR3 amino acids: CASSPSGGAYNEQFF. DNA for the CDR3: TGTGCCAGCTCACCAAGCGGGGGGGCCTACAATGAGCAGTTCTTC.

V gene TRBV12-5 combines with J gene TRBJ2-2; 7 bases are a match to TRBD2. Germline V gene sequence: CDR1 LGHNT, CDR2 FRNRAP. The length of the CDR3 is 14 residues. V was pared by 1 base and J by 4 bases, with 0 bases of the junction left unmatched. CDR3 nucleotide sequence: TGTGCTAGTGGTTTGGGGGAGGGCACCGGGGAGCTGTTTTTT. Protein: CASGLGEGTGELFF. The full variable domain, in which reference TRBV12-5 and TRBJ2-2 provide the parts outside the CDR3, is DARVTQTPRHKVTEMGQEVTMRCQPILGHNTVFWYRQTMMQGLELLAYFRNRAPLDDSGMPKDRFSAEMPDATLATLKIQPSEPRDSAVYFCASGLGEGTGELFFGEGSRLTVL.

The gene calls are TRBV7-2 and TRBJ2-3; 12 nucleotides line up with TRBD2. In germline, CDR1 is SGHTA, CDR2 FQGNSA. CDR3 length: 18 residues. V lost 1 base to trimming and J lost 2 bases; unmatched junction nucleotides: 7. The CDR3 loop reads CASSLVLLAGGFTDTQYF. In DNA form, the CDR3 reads TGTGCCAGCAGCTTAGTTTTACTAGCGGGGGGCTTCACAGATACGCAGTATTTT.

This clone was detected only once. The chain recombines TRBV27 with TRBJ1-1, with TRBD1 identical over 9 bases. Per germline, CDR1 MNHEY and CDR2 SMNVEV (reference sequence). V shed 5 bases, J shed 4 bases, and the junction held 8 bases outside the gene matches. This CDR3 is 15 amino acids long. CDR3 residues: CASSGWTGASTEAFF. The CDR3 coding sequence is TGTGCCAGCAGTGGATGGACAGGGGCAAGCACTGAAGCTTTCTTT.

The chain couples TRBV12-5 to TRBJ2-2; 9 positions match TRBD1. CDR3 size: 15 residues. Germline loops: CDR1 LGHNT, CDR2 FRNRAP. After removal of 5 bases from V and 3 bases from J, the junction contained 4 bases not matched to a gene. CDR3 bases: TGTGCTAGTGGTCTTCGGACAGGGGACACCGGGGAGCTGTTTTTT. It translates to CASGLRTGDTGELFF.

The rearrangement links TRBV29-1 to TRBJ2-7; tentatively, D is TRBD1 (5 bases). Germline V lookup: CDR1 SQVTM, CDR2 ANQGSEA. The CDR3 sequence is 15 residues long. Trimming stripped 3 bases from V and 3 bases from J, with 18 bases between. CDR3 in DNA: TGCAGCGTTGATCATTTGGAAGAAGGGGTCTACGAGCAGTACTTC. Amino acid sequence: CSVDHLEEGVYEQYF.

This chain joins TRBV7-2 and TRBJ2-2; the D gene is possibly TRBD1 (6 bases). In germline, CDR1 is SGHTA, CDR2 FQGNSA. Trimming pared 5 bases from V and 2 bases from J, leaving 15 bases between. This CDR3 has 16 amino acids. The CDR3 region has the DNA TGTGCCAGCAGCCGGACGACAGGTAGCAACACCGGGGAGCTGTTTTTT. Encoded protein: CASSRTTGSNTGELFF.

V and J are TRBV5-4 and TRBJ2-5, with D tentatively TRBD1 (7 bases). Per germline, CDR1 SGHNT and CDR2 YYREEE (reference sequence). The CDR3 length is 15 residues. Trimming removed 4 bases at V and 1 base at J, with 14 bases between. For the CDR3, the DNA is TGTGCCAGCAGCCACCCAGGGGGGTCCCAAGAGACCCAGTACTTC. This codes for CASSHPGGSQETQYF.

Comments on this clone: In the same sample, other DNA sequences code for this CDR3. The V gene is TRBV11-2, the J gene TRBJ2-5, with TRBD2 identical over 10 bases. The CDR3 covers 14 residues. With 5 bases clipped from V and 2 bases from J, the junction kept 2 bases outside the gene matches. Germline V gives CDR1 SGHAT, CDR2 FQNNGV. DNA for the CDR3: TGTGCCAGCAGCCCTAGCGGGGGACAAGAGACCCAGTACTTC. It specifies CASSPSGGQETQYF.

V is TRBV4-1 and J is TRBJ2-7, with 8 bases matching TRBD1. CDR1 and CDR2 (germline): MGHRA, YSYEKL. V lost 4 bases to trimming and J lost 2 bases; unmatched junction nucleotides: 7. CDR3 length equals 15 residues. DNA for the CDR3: TGCGCCAGCAGCCGAGGGACAGGCGAAACCTACGAGCAGTACTTC. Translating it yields CASSRGTGETYEQYF.

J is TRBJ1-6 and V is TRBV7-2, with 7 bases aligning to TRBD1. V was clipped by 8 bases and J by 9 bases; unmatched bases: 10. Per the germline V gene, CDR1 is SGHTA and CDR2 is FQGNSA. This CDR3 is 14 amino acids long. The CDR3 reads CASGTGQVASPLHF. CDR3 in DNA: TGTGCCAGCGGTACCGGACAGGTGGCTTCACCCCTCCACTTT. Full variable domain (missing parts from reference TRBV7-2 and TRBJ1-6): GAGVSQSPSNKVTEKGKDVELRCDPISGHTALYWYRQSLGQGLEFLIYFQGNSAPDKSGLPSDRFSAERTGGSVSTLTIQRTQQEDSAVYLCASGTGQVASPLHFGNGTRLTVT.

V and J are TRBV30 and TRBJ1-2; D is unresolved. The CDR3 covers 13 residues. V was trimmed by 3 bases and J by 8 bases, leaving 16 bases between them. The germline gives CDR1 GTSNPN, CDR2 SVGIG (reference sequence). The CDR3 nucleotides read TGTGCCTGGAGCGGGGAGATGGGAGGCGGCTACACCTTC. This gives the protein CAWSGEMGGGYTF.

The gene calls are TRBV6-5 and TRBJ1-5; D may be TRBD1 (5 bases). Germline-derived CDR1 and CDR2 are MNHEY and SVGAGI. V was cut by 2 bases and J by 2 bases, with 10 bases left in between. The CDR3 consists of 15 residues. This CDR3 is CASSYLRVGNQPQHF. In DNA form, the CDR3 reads TGTGCCAGCAGTTACCTCAGGGTCGGCAATCAGCCCCAGCATTTT.

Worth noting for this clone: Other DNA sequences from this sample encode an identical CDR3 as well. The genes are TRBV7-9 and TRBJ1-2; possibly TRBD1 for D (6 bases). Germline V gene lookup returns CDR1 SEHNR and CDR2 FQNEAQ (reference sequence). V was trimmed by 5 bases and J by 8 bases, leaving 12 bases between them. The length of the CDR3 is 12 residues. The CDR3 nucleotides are TGTGCCAGCAGCCGCTACAGGGACGGCTACACCTTC. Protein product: CASSRYRDGYTF.